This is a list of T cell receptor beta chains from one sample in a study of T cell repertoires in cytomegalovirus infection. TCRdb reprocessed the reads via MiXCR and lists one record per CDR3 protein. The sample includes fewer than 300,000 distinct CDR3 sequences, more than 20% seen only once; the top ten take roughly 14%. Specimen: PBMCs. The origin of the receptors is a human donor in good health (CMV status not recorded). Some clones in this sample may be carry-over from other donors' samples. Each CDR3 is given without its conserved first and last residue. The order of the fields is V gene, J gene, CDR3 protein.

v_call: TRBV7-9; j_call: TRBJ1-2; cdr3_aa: ASSLQTGPRGYT
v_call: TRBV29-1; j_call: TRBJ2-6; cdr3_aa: SVDSGSGANVLT
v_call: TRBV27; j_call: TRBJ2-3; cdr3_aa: ASKSTSGLPADTQY
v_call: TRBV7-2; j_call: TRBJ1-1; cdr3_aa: ASSLALNGGNTEAF
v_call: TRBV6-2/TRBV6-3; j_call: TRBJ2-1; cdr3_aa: ASSWAGATYNEQF
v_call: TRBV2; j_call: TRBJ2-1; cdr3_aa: ASRPGTSWEQF
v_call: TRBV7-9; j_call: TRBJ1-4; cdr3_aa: ASSLVGQTRREKLF
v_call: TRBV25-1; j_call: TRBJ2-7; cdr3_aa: ASSGPLSVVEQY
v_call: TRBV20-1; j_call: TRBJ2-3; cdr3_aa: SARVLATSTDTQY
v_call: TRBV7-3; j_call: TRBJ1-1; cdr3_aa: ASSPGPTRTWDTEAF
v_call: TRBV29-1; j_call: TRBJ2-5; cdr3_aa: SVGTGASQETQY
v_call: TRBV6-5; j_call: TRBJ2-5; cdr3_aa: ASSYSGNQETQY
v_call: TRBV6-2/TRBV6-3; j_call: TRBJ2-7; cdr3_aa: ASSSPRGNSYEQY
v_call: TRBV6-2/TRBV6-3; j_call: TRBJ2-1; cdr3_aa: ASLVPGQGRNEQF
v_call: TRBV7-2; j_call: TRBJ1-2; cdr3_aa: ASSLGGRAGGYT
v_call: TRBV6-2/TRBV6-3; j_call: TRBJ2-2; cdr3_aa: ASDRGLIGELF
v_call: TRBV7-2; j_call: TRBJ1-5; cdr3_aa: ASSLGWAEGGQPQH
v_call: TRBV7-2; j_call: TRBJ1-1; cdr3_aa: ASSLGVGVHTEAF
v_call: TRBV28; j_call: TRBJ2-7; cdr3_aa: ASLSRTRSYEQY
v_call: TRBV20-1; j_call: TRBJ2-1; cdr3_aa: SARDLLNNEQF
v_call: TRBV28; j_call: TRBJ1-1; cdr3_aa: ASIPGPLNTEAF
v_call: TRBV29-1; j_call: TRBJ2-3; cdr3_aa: SVEGRGGPTDTQY
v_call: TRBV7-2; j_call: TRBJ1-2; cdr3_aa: ASRPGPGRANYGYT
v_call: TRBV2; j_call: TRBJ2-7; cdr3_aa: ASSDQGGSSSYEQY
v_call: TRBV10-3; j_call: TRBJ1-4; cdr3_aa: AISDQRKGEEKLF
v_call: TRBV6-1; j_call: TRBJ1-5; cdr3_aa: ASAPIKRGQPQH
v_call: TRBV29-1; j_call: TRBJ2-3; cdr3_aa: SVETGVRSTDTQY
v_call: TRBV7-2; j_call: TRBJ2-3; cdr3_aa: ASSSPGTGYTDTQY
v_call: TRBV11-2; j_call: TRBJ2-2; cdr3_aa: ASSYVSRGGRTGELF
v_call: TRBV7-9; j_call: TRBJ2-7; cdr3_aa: ASSLGQGDVSSYEQY
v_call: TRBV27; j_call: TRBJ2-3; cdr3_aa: ASSLKTSGGIRTDTQY
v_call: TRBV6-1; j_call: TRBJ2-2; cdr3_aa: ASSAHRGHTGELF
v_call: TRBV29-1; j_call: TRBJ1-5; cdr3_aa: SVSGTVGQPQH
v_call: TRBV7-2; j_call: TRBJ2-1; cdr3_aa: ASSSHGGNEQF
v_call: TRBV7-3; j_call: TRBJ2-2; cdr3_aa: ASSLSGAPGELF
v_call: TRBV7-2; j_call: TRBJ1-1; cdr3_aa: ASSLRSGAEAF